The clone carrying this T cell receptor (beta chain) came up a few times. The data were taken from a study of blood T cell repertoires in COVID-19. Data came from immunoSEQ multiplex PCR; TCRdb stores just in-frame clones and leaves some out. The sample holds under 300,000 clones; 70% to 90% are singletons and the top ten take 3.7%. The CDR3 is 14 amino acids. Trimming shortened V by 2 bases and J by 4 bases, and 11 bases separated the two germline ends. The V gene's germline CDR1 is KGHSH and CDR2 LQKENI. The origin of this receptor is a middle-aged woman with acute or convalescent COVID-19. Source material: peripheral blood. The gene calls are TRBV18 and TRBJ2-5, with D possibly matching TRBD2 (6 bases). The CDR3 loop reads CASSPGAGGETQYF. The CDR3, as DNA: TGTGCCAGCTCACCAGGGGCCGGGGGAGAGACCCAGTACTTC.